This T cell receptor (beta chain) was identified during a study of blood T cell repertoires in COVID-19. As for the study in general: Acute and convalescent COVID-19 samples came from the United States, Italy and Spain.

The method was immunoSEQ multiplex PCR; TCRdb's version includes in-frame clones alone and lacks a portion of them. Seen here are about 220,000 clones, around 89% observed once, and the top ten hold about 15%. Trimming left V 5 bases short and J 5 bases short, with 12 bases between. The CDR3 loop spans 13 amino acids. The V gene's germline CDR1 is SGHNT and CDR2 YENEEA. The TCR originated in a man in his thirties or forties who had been exposed to COVID-19. The V and J genes are TRBV11-3 and TRBJ1-1; unclear D gene. The source material was PBMCs or T cells enriched from blood (not recorded which). CDR3 coding DNA: TGTGCCAGCAGCCACGGTCGCCGAACTGAAGCTTTCTTT. Translated: CASSHGRRTEAFF.